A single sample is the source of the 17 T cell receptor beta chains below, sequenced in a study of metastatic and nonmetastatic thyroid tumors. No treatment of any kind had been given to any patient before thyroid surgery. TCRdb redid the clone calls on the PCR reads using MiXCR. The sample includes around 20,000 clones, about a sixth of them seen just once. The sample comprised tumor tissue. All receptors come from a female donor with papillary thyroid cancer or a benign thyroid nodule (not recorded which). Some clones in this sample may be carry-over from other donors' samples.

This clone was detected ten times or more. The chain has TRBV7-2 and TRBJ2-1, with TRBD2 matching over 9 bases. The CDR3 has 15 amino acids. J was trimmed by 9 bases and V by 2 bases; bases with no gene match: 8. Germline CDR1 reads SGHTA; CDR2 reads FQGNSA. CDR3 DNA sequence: TGTGCCAGCAGCTTAATGGGACTAGCAATGGGTGAGCAGTTCTTC. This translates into CASSLMGLAMGEQFF.

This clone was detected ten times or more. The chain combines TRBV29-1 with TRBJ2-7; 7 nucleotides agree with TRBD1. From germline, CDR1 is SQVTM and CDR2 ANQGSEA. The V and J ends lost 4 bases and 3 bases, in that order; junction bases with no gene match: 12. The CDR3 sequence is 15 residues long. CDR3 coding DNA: TGCAGCGTTGGAGCCCCAGGGGGAAAGTTCTACGAGCAGTACTTC. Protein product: CSVGAPGGKFYEQYF.

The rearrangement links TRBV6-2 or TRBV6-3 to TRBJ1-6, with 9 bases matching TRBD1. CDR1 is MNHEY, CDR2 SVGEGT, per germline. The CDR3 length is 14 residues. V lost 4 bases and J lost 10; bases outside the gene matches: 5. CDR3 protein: CASSSGTGISPLHF. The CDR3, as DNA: TGTGCCAGCAGTTCCGGGACAGGGATATCACCCCTCCACTTT.

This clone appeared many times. The CDR3 DNA reads TGTGCCAGCAGTTTCCCCCCTACACTCCTCTGGTCGAGCTCCTACAATGAGCAGTTCTTC. This encodes CASSFPPTLLWSSSYNEQFF. This sequence joins TRBV28 and TRBJ2-1; D not resolved. Trimming took 3 bases from V and 0 from J, leaving 24 bases between them. Germline assignment: CDR1 MDHEN and CDR2 SYDVKM. The CDR3 extends over 20 amino acids.

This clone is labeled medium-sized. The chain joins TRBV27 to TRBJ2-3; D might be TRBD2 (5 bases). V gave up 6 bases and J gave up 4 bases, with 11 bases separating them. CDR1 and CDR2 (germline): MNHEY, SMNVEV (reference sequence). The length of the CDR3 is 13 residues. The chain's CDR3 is CASSLTRADTQYF. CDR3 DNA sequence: TGTGCCAGCAGCCTCACTAGGGCAGATACGCAGTATTTT.

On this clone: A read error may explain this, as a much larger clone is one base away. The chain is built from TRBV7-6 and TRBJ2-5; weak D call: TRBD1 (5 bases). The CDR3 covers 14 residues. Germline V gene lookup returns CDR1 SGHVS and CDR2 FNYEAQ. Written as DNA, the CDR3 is TGTGCCATCAGCTTTTTAAGGGGTCAGGAGACCCAGTACTTC. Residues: CAISFLRGQETQYF.

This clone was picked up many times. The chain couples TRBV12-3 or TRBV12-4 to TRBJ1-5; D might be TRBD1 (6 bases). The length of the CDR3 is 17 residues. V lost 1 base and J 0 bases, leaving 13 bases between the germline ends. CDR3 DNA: TGTGCCAGCAGTTTAGTGACGGGGGCTGGTAGCAATCAGCCCCAGCATTTT. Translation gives CASSLVTGAGSNQPQHF.

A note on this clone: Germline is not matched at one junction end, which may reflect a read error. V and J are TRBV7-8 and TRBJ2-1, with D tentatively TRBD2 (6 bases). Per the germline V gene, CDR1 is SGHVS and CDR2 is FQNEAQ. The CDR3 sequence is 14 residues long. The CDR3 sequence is CASILAAAYNEQFF. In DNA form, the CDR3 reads TGTGCCAGCATCTTAGCGGCTGCCTACAATGAGCAGTTCTTC.

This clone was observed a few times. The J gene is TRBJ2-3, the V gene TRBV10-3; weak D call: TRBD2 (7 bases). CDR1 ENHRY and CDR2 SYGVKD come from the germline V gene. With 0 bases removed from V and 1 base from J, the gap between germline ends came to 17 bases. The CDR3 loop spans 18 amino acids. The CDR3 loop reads CAISESAFGGAGTDTQYF. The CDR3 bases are TGTGCCATCAGTGAGTCAGCCTTTGGGGGGGCCGGCACAGATACGCAGTATTTT.

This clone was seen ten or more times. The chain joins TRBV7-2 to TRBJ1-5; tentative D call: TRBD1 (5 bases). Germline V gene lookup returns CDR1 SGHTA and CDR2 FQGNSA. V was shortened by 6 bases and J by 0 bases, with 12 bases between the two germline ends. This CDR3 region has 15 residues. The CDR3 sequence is CASSQPTASNQPQHF. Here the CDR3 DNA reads TGTGCCAGCAGTCAACCGACAGCTAGCAATCAGCCCCAGCATTTT.

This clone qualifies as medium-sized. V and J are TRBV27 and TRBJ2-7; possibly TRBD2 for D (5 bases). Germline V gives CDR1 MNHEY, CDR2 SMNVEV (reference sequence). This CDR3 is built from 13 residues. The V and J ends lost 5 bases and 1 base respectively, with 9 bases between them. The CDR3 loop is CASSPRTSYEQYF. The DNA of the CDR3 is TGTGCCAGCAGTCCCCGGACTTCCTACGAGCAGTACTTC.

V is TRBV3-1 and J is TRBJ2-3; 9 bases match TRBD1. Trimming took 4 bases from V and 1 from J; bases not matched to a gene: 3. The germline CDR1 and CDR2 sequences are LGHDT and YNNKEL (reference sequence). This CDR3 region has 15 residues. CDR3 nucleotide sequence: TGTGCCAGCAGCCTAAGGACAGGGGGCACAGATACGCAGTATTTT. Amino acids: CASSLRTGGTDTQYF.

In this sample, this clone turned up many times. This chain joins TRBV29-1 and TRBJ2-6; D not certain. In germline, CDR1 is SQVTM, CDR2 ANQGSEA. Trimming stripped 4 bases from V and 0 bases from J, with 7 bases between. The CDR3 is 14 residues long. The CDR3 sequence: CSVAHNSGANVLTF. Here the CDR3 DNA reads TGCAGCGTTGCTCACAACTCTGGGGCCAACGTCCTGACTTTC.

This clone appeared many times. CDR3 protein: CASSFGLMGQGNTGELFF. Written as DNA, the CDR3 is TGCGCCAGCAGCTTTGGATTGATGGGACAGGGGAACACCGGGGAGCTGTTTTTT. This chain uses TRBV5-1 with TRBJ2-2; 9 bases agree with TRBD1. CDR3 length equals 18 residues. V trimming: 2 bases; J trimming: 1 base; junction bases outside the gene matches: 9. The germline gives CDR1 SGHRS, CDR2 YFSETQ.

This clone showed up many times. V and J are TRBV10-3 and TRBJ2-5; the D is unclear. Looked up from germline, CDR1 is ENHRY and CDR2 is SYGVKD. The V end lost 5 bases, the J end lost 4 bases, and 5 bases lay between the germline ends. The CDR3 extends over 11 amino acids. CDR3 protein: CAISNGETQYF. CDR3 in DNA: TGTGCCATCAGTAACGGAGAGACCCAGTACTTC.

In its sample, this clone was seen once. CDR3 protein: CASSTSGDLETQYF. The CDR3 DNA reads TGTGCCAGTAGTACCTCCGGTGACCTAGAGACCCAGTACTTC. This rearrangement joins TRBV19 to TRBJ2-5; D unclear. V was trimmed by 4 bases and J by 4 bases, leaving 13 bases between them. This CDR3 is built from 14 residues. Germline V lookup: CDR1 LNHDA, CDR2 SQIVND (reference sequence).

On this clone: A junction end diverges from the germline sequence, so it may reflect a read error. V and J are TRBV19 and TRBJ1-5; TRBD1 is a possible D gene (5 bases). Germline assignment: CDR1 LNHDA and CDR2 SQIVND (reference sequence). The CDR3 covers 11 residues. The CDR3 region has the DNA TGTGCCGGTAGTGCAGGGTTGCCACAGCATTTT. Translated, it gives CAGSAGLPQHF.